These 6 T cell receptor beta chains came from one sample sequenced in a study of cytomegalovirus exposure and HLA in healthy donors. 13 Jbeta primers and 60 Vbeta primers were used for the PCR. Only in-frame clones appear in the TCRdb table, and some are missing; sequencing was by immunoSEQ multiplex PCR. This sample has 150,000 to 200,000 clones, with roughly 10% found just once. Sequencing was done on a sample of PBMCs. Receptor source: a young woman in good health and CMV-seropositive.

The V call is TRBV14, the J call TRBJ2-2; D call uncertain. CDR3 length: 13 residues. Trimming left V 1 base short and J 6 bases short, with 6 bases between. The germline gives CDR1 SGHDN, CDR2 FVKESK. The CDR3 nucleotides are TGTGCCAGCAGCCAAGTGGGCTCCGGGGAGCTGTTTTTT. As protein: CASSQVGSGELFF.

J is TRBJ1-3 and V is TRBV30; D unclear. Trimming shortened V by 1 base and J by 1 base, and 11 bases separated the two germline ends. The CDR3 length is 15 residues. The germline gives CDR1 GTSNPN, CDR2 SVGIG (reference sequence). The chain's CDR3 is CAWSGPGLSGNTIYF. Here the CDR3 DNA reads TGTGCCTGGAGTGGCCCGGGGTTATCTGGAAACACCATATATTTT.

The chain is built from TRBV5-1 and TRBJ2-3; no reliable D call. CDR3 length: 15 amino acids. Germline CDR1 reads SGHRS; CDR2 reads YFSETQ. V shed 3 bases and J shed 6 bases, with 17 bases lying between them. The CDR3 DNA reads TGCGCCAGCAGCTGGGCTGAACGGAACTCCGATACGCAGTATTTT. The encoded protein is CASSWAERNSDTQYF. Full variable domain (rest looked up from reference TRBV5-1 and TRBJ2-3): KAGVTQTPRYLIKTRGQQVTLSCSPISGHRSVSWYQQTPGQGLQFLFEYFSETQRNKGNFPGRFSGRQFSNSRSEMNVSTLELGDSALYLCASSWAERNSDTQYFGPGTRLTVL.

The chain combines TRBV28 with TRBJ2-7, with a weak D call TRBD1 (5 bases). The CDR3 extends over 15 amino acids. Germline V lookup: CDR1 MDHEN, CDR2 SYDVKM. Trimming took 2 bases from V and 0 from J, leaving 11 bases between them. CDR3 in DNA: TGTGCCAGCAGTTTAGGGGCATCGAGCTCCTACGAGCAGTACTTC. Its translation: CASSLGASSSYEQYF.

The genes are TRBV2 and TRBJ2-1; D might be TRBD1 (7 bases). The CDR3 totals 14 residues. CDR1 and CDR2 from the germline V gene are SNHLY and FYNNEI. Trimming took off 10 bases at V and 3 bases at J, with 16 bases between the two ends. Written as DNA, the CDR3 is TGTGCCAACATTCAGGGGGGAGGCTACAATGAGCAGTTCTTC. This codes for CANIQGGGYNEQFF.

CDR3: CASSLARSMNTEAFF. CDR3 nucleotides: TGTGCCAGCAGCTTGGCCCGGAGCATGAACACTGAAGCTTTCTTT. The rearrangement joins TRBV5-4 to TRBJ1-1; D is ambiguous. CDR1 and CDR2 from the germline V gene are SGHNT and YYREEE (reference sequence). Deletions cut 0 bases from V and 0 bases from J, with 9 bases between. This CDR3 region has 15 residues.